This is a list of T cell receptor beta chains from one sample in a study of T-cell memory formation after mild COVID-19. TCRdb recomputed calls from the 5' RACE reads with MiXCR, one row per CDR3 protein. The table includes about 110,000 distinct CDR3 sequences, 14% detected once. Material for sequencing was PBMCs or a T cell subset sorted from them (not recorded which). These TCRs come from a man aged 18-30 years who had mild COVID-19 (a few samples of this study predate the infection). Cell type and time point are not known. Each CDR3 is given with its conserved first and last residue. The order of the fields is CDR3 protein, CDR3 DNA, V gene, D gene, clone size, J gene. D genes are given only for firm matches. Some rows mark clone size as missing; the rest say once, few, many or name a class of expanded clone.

CDR3aa: CASSQRGGQETQYF
CDR3nt: TGCGCCAGCAGCCAGAGGGGGGGGCAAGAGACCCAGTACTTC
v_gene: TRBV4-1
d_gene: NA
abundance: few
j_gene: TRBJ2-5

CDR3aa: CASSLAGGINSPLHF
CDR3nt: TGTGCCAGCAGCTTAGCCGGGGGAATTAATTCACCCCTCCACTTT
v_gene: TRBV7-6
d_gene: NA
abundance: NA
j_gene: TRBJ1-6

CDR3aa: CSVGGTDTQYF
CDR3nt: TGCAGCGTTGGGGGTACAGATACGCAGTATTTT
v_gene: TRBV29-1
d_gene: NA
abundance: many
j_gene: TRBJ2-3

CDR3aa: CSVYGRDGYTF
CDR3nt: TGCAGCGTGTACGGACGGGATGGCTACACCTTC
v_gene: TRBV29-1
d_gene: NA
abundance: few
j_gene: TRBJ1-2

CDR3aa: CASSYGLQTAEAFF
CDR3nt: TGTGCCAGCAGTTACGGGTTACAAACGGCTGAAGCTTTCTTT
v_gene: TRBV6-2/TRBV6-3
d_gene: NA
abundance: few
j_gene: TRBJ1-1

CDR3aa: CASSWEDVLASTDTQYF
CDR3nt: TGTGCCAGCAGTTGGGAAGATGTCCTAGCTAGCACAGATACGCAGTATTTT
v_gene: TRBV12-3/TRBV12-4
d_gene: NA
abundance: many
j_gene: TRBJ2-3

CDR3aa: CASGGAVSFGYTF
CDR3nt: TGTGCCAGCGGGGGGGCAGTAAGCTTTGGCTACACCTTC
v_gene: TRBV6-1
d_gene: NA
abundance: few
j_gene: TRBJ1-2

CDR3aa: CATSRSDRRLPYEQYF
CDR3nt: TGTGCCACCAGCAGATCAGACAGGAGACTACCCTACGAGCAGTACTTC
v_gene: TRBV15
d_gene: NA
abundance: NA
j_gene: TRBJ2-7

CDR3aa: CASSQDVGTQQETQYF
CDR3nt: TGCGCCAGCAGCCAAGATGTCGGGACCCAGCAAGAGACCCAGTACTTC
v_gene: TRBV4-1
d_gene: NA
abundance: few
j_gene: TRBJ2-5

CDR3aa: CASSAGDGHSNQPQHF
CDR3nt: TGCGCCAGCAGCGCAGGGGACGGGCATAGCAATCAGCCCCAGCATTTT
v_gene: TRBV4-1
d_gene: NA
abundance: many
j_gene: TRBJ1-5

CDR3aa: CASSPSSRGYGYTF
CDR3nt: TGTGCCAGCAGTCCCTCCTCCAGGGGCTATGGCTACACCTTC
v_gene: TRBV6-5
d_gene: NA
abundance: many
j_gene: TRBJ1-2

CDR3aa: CASSLALAGGGDTQYF
CDR3nt: TGTGCCAGCAGCTTGGCGCTAGCGGGGGGAGGAGATACGCAGTATTTT
v_gene: TRBV5-4
d_gene: TRBD2
abundance: NA
j_gene: TRBJ2-3

CDR3aa: CSVLTSGHSYEQYF
CDR3nt: TGCAGCGTCCTTACTAGCGGGCACTCCTACGAGCAGTACTTC
v_gene: TRBV29-1
d_gene: TRBD2
abundance: many
j_gene: TRBJ2-7

CDR3aa: CASSLIPSGGYNEQFF
CDR3nt: TGTGCCAGCAGCTTAATTCCTAGCGGGGGATACAATGAGCAGTTCTTC
v_gene: TRBV7-3
d_gene: TRBD2
abundance: few
j_gene: TRBJ2-1

CDR3aa: CASSDTNTGELFF
CDR3nt: TGTGCCAGCAGTGACACAAACACCGGGGAGCTGTTTTTT
v_gene: TRBV6-4
d_gene: NA
abundance: many
j_gene: TRBJ2-2

CDR3aa: CASSYGWGGYEQYF
CDR3nt: TGTGCCAGCAGTTACGGTTGGGGGGGCTACGAGCAGTACTTC
v_gene: TRBV6-5
d_gene: TRBD2
abundance: NA
j_gene: TRBJ2-7

CDR3aa: CASTSWDRGREGDTQYF
CDR3nt: TGTGCCAGCACCTCATGGGACAGGGGGCGCGAAGGAGATACGCAGTATTTT
v_gene: TRBV11-1
d_gene: TRBD1
abundance: few
j_gene: TRBJ2-3

CDR3aa: CASYPPENYGYTF
CDR3nt: TGTGCCAGCTACCCCCCAGAGAACTATGGCTACACCTTC
v_gene: TRBV18
d_gene: NA
abundance: many
j_gene: TRBJ1-2

CDR3aa: CASSLGDNYEQYF
CDR3nt: TGTGCCAGCAGTTTAGGGGACAACTACGAGCAGTACTTC
v_gene: TRBV27
d_gene: NA
abundance: NA
j_gene: TRBJ2-7

CDR3aa: CASSRWAGSNEQFF
CDR3nt: TGTGCCAGCTCACGGTGGGCAGGGTCGAATGAGCAGTTCTTC
v_gene: TRBV18
d_gene: NA
abundance: few
j_gene: TRBJ2-1

CDR3aa: CSVVGPGTGGTDTQYF
CDR3nt: TGCAGCGTTGTAGGCCCTGGGACAGGGGGGACAGATACGCAGTATTTT
v_gene: TRBV29-1
d_gene: TRBD1
abundance: few
j_gene: TRBJ2-3

CDR3aa: CSVEETVDNEQFF
CDR3nt: TGCAGCGTTGAAGAAACAGTGGACAATGAGCAGTTCTTC
v_gene: TRBV29-1
d_gene: NA
abundance: few
j_gene: TRBJ2-1

CDR3aa: CSVEGWDRENYGYTF
CDR3nt: TGCAGCGTTGAGGGATGGGACAGGGAGAACTATGGCTACACCTTC
v_gene: TRBV29-1
d_gene: TRBD1
abundance: many
j_gene: TRBJ1-2

CDR3aa: CASSLNGNEQYF
CDR3nt: TGTGCCAGCAGCTTGAATGGCAACGAGCAGTACTTC
v_gene: TRBV5-4
d_gene: NA
abundance: few
j_gene: TRBJ2-7

CDR3aa: CASSYLSSGNTIYF
CDR3nt: TGTGCCAGCAGTTACTTGAGTTCTGGAAACACCATATATTTT
v_gene: TRBV6-6
d_gene: NA
abundance: NA
j_gene: TRBJ1-3

CDR3aa: CASSPDRVGGYTF
CDR3nt: TGTGCCAGCAGTCCGGACAGGGTTGGTGGCTACACCTTC
v_gene: TRBV6-5
d_gene: TRBD1
abundance: NA
j_gene: TRBJ1-2

CDR3aa: CASSSSHSTEAFF
CDR3nt: TGTGCCAGCAGTTCCTCTCATAGCACTGAAGCTTTCTTT
v_gene: TRBV12-3/TRBV12-4
d_gene: NA
abundance: NA
j_gene: TRBJ1-1

CDR3aa: CASSKKGGFVVTSRTSYTF
CDR3nt: TGTGCCAGCAGCAAAAAAGGGGGGTTCGTGGTGACATCTCGGACTAGCTACACCTTC
v_gene: TRBV21-1
d_gene: NA
abundance: few
j_gene: TRBJ1-2

CDR3aa: CASSQGLGDYVPYF
CDR3nt: TGCGCCAGCAGCCAAGGTCTGGGGGACTACGTCCCGTACTTC
v_gene: TRBV4-3
d_gene: TRBD2
abundance: many
j_gene: TRBJ2-7

CDR3aa: CASSLGTENTGELFF
CDR3nt: TGTGCCAGCAGCTTAGGAACAGAGAACACCGGGGAGCTGTTTTTT
v_gene: TRBV11-2
d_gene: NA
abundance: NA
j_gene: TRBJ2-2

CDR3aa: CASSQTGPGAYEQYF
CDR3nt: TGCGCCAGCAGCCAGACTGGACCGGGGGCCTACGAGCAGTACTTC
v_gene: TRBV4-1
d_gene: NA
abundance: few
j_gene: TRBJ2-7

CDR3aa: CASSGPAGFQEQFF
CDR3nt: TGTGCCAGCAGCGGGCCAGCGGGGTTCCAGGAGCAGTTCTTC
v_gene: TRBV9
d_gene: TRBD2
abundance: NA
j_gene: TRBJ2-1

CDR3aa: CASSLNGRTDEQFF
CDR3nt: TGTGCCAGCAGCTTGAATGGGCGAACGGATGAGCAGTTCTTC
v_gene: TRBV7-3
d_gene: NA
abundance: few
j_gene: TRBJ2-1

CDR3aa: CASRTLLFVNTGELFF
CDR3nt: TGTGCCAGCAGGACCCTACTCTTTGTTAACACCGGGGAGCTGTTTTTT
v_gene: TRBV28
d_gene: NA
abundance: NA
j_gene: TRBJ2-2

CDR3aa: CASSGDREAFF
CDR3nt: TGTGCCAGCAGTGGGGACAGAGAAGCTTTCTTT
v_gene: TRBV25-1
d_gene: TRBD1
abundance: many
j_gene: TRBJ1-1

CDR3aa: CSALEREQETQYF
CDR3nt: TGCAGTGCCCTCGAGAGGGAACAAGAGACCCAGTACTTC
v_gene: TRBV20-1
d_gene: NA
abundance: few
j_gene: TRBJ2-5

CDR3aa: CASSGGSYNEQFF
CDR3nt: TGTGCCAGCAGCGGAGGATCCTACAATGAGCAGTTCTTC
v_gene: TRBV9
d_gene: NA
abundance: many
j_gene: TRBJ2-1

CDR3aa: CASSGVGSGQSYNEQFF
CDR3nt: TGCGCCAGCAGCGGCGTGGGTAGCGGGCAGTCTTACAATGAGCAGTTCTTC
v_gene: TRBV5-1
d_gene: TRBD2
abundance: few
j_gene: TRBJ2-1

CDR3aa: CASSQEGGSGRIDTQYF
CDR3nt: TGCGCCAGCAGCCAAGAAGGCGGATCGGGGAGGATAGATACGCAGTATTTT
v_gene: TRBV4-3
d_gene: NA
abundance: NA
j_gene: TRBJ2-3

CDR3aa: CATSTGTGRLNQPQHF
CDR3nt: TGTGCCACCAGCACCGGGACAGGGAGACTCAATCAGCCCCAGCATTTT
v_gene: TRBV15
d_gene: TRBD1
abundance: NA
j_gene: TRBJ1-5

CDR3aa: CASSYVGNQPQHF
CDR3nt: TGTGCCAGCAGTTATGTGGGTAATCAGCCCCAGCATTTT
v_gene: TRBV6-2/TRBV6-3
d_gene: NA
abundance: few
j_gene: TRBJ1-5

CDR3aa: CASSQAGRTYEQYF
CDR3nt: TGTGCCAGCAGCCAGGCGGGACGGACCTACGAGCAGTACTTC
v_gene: TRBV7-6
d_gene: NA
abundance: few
j_gene: TRBJ2-7

CDR3aa: CASSLILAGGAQETQYF
CDR3nt: TGTGCCAGCAGCTTAATTCTAGCGGGGGGAGCCCAAGAGACCCAGTACTTC
v_gene: TRBV5-6
d_gene: TRBD2
abundance: many
j_gene: TRBJ2-5

CDR3aa: CASIPGKGAGYTF
CDR3nt: TGTGCCAGCATTCCGGGGAAGGGGGCTGGCTACACCTTC
v_gene: TRBV12-3/TRBV12-4
d_gene: TRBD1
abundance: few
j_gene: TRBJ1-2

CDR3aa: CASSARGRGGDTQYF
CDR3nt: TGTGCCAGCAGCGCGAGGGGCCGAGGGGGCGATACGCAGTATTTT
v_gene: TRBV9
d_gene: TRBD1
abundance: NA
j_gene: TRBJ2-3

CDR3aa: CASSQANGRAKNIQYF
CDR3nt: TGCGCCAGCAGCCAGGCCAATGGGAGGGCCAAAAACATTCAGTACTTC
v_gene: TRBV4-1
d_gene: NA
abundance: many
j_gene: TRBJ2-4

CDR3aa: CSVVMGYTGELFF
CDR3nt: TGCAGCGTCGTTATGGGATACACCGGGGAGCTGTTTTTT
v_gene: TRBV29-1
d_gene: NA
abundance: NA
j_gene: TRBJ2-2